Presented here are 20 T cell receptor beta chains from one specimen sequenced in a study of CD8 T cells in Susac syndrome. An amount of RNA that ranged from 0.5 to 1 ug was reverse transcribed with random hexamers. TCRdb fed the immunoSEQ multiplex PCR reads into MiXCR, producing one record per CDR3 protein. The sample holds 50,000 or so distinct CDR3 sequences; 93% are singletons and the top ten take 0.4% to 0.65%. Specimen: CD8+ T cells from PBMCs. The receptor source for this set is a human donor with multiple sclerosis.

The V gene is TRBV7-9, the J gene TRBJ1-2; 7 bases line up with TRBD1. The CDR3 consists of 16 residues. The germline CDR1 and CDR2 sequences are SEHNR and FQNEAQ (reference sequence). V shed 5 bases, J shed 11 bases, and the junction held 20 bases outside the gene matches. The CDR3 loop reads CASSILRDSLGAGYTF. The CDR3 nucleotides read TGTGCCAGCAGCATCCTCCGGGACAGTCTAGGTGCTGGGTACACCTTC.

The chain recombines TRBV4-2 with TRBJ1-5; D gene ambiguous. Germline V gene lookup returns CDR1 LGHNA and CDR2 YNFKEQ. This CDR3 is built from 14 residues. V was clipped by 0 bases and J by 2 bases, with 5 bases between them. CDR3 bases: TGTGCCAGCAGCCAAGAAAGGGGCAATCAGCCCCAGCATTTT. Translation gives CASSQERGNQPQHF.

The chain has TRBV5-1 and TRBJ1-1, with D possibly being TRBD1 (6 bases). CDR1 SGHRS and CDR2 YFSETQ come from the germline V gene. The CDR3 is 14 residues long. Trimming took 0 bases from V and 1 from J, leaving 7 bases between them. The CDR3 nucleotides read TGCGCCAGCAGCTTGGACAGGGCGAACACTGAAGCTTTCTTT. It specifies CASSLDRANTEAFF.

This sequence joins TRBV30 and TRBJ1-1, with D hard to call. The CDR3 extends over 13 amino acids. Germline V gene sequence: CDR1 GTSNPN, CDR2 SVGIG (reference sequence). V gave up 4 bases and J gave up 2 bases, with 11 bases separating them. CDR3 sequence reads: CAWTVHTNTEAFF. CDR3 DNA sequence: TGTGCCTGGACGGTTCACACTAACACTGAAGCTTTCTTT.

The rearrangement joins TRBV14 to TRBJ2-3; the match to TRBD1 covers 10 bases. This CDR3 has 16 residues. V trimming: 5 bases; J trimming: 3 bases; junction bases outside the gene matches: 8. Germline values: CDR1 SGHDN, CDR2 FVKESK. The CDR3 here is CASSELPGQGTDTQYF. The CDR3 nucleotides read TGTGCCAGCAGCGAGCTGCCGGGACAGGGGACAGATACGCAGTATTTT. Based on the CDR3 plus reference TRBV14 and TRBJ2-3, the full variable domain is EAGVTQFPSHSVIEKGQTVTLRCDPISGHDNLYWYRRVMGKEIKFLLHFVKESKQDESGMPNNRFLAERTGGTYSTLKVQPAELEDSGVYFCASSELPGQGTDTQYFGPGTRLTVL.

The rearrangement uses TRBV7-9 and TRBJ2-5, with 7 bases lining up with TRBD1. Trimming cost V 6 bases and J 3 bases; bases outside gene matches: 7. Looked up from germline, CDR1 is SEHNR and CDR2 is FQNEAQ (reference sequence). The CDR3 extends over 14 amino acids. CDR3 region: CASSPTGLEETQYF. For the CDR3, the DNA is TGTGCCAGCAGTCCGACAGGGTTGGAAGAGACCCAGTACTTC.

The chain employs TRBV3-1 and TRBJ2-1; D gene uncertain. Trimming left V 0 bases short and J 1 base short, with 10 bases between. Germline V gives CDR1 LGHDT, CDR2 YNNKEL (reference sequence). This CDR3 region has 16 residues. CDR3 protein: CASSQDLGISYNEQFF. Written as DNA, the CDR3 is TGTGCCAGCAGCCAAGACCTGGGGATATCCTACAATGAGCAGTTCTTC.

This clonotype was picked up one time. The gene calls are TRBV20-1 and TRBJ2-5; TRBD1 matches at 8 bases. CDR1 DFQATT and CDR2 SNEGSKA come from the germline V gene (reference sequence). Trimming removed 4 bases from V and 5 bases from J; junction bases left unmatched: 6. The CDR3 has 13 amino acids. As DNA, the CDR3 is TGCAGTGCTATTTTCGGACAGGGTGAGACCCAGTACTTC. As protein: CSAIFGQGETQYF.

The chain recombines TRBV6-5 with TRBJ1-1; a possible D gene is TRBD1 (5 bases). V shed 0 bases and J shed 0 bases, with 8 bases lying between them. The CDR3 runs 15 residues. CDR1 and CDR2 (germline): MNHEY, SVGAGI. CDR3 sequence (DNA): TGTGCCAGCAGTTACTCGAGGGACGTGAACACTGAAGCTTTCTTT. It encodes CASSYSRDVNTEAFF.

This chain joins TRBV27 and TRBJ1-5; no reliable D call. Germline V lookup: CDR1 MNHEY, CDR2 SMNVEV (reference sequence). The CDR3 is made up of 13 amino acids. V was shortened by 5 bases and J by 5 bases, with 10 bases between the two germline ends. Here the CDR3 DNA reads TGTGCCAGCAGTCGGGCTTCTCATCAGCCCCAGCATTTT. This translates into CASSRASHQPQHF.

The genes are TRBV19 and TRBJ1-2; D unresolved. The CDR3 sequence is 13 residues long. Deletions cut 5 bases from V and 0 bases from J, with 7 bases between. The germline V gene encodes CDR1 LNHDA and CDR2 SQIVND (reference sequence). The CDR3 nucleotides are TGTGCCAGTAGTCCTGGGACTAACTATGGCTACACCTTC. Amino acid sequence: CASSPGTNYGYTF.

About this clonotype itself: At one boundary the junction diverges from the germline segment, which might be a read error. The V gene is TRBV9, the J gene TRBJ1-2, with D possibly being TRBD1 (5 bases). Germline CDR1 SGDLS, CDR2 YYNGEE. The CDR3 is 15 amino acids. CDR3 bases: TGTACCAGCAGCCCGGCGGAGGGGCGAACCTATGGCTACACCTTC. Protein product: CTSSPAEGRTYGYTF.

The chain uses TRBV11-2 and TRBJ1-2; D unclear. This CDR3 is built from 13 residues. V was cut by 4 bases and J by 6 bases, with 12 bases left in between. In germline, CDR1 is SGHAT, CDR2 FQNNGV. Here the CDR3 DNA reads TGTGCCAGCAGCTCACGTTGGAGGGATGGCTACACCTTC. Translated: CASSSRWRDGYTF.

V and J are TRBV29-1 and TRBJ1-1, with a possible D match to TRBD1 (5 bases). Trimming cost V 6 bases and J 11 bases, with 13 bases left between them. CDR3 size: 10 residues. CDR1 is SQVTM, CDR2 ANQGSEA, per germline. CDR3 DNA: TGCAGCGTCGCCCAGGGAAACGCTTTCTTT. This translates into CSVAQGNAFF.

This clonotype was picked up one time. The rearrangement joins TRBV7-2 to TRBJ1-2; TRBD1 agrees at 10 bases. There are 18 residues in the CDR3. V trimming: 1 base; J trimming: 2 bases; junction bases outside the gene matches: 10. CDR1 and CDR2 from the germline V gene are SGHTA and FQGNSA. CDR3 sequence reads: CASSLDPPGTGANYGYTF. In DNA form, the CDR3 reads TGTGCCAGCAGCTTAGATCCACCCGGGACAGGGGCCAACTATGGCTACACCTTC.

The chain has TRBV4-3 and TRBJ1-4, with 10 bases identical to TRBD1. J was trimmed by 5 bases and V by 2 bases; bases with no gene match: 8. Germline lookup yields CDR1 LGHNA and CDR2 YSLEER. The CDR3 consists of 17 residues. The CDR3 sequence is CASSQPGQGLGNEKLFF. In DNA form, the CDR3 reads TGCGCCAGCAGCCAACCGGGACAGGGGTTGGGGAATGAAAAACTGTTTTTT.

This rearrangement joins TRBV29-1 to TRBJ1-1, with D unresolved. Trimming took off 3 bases at V and 1 base at J, with 6 bases between the two ends. Germline CDR1 is SQVTM and CDR2 is ANQGSEA. This CDR3 has 12 amino acids. The CDR3 coding sequence is TGCAGCGTTGATAGTTGGAACACTGAAGCTTTCTTT. This encodes CSVDSWNTEAFF.

The V gene is TRBV4-1, the J gene TRBJ2-1; D not certain. CDR1 and CDR2 from the germline V gene are MGHRA and YSYEKL. This CDR3 has 16 amino acids. V lost 0 bases and J lost 16, with 25 bases in between. CDR3 DNA sequence: TGCGCCAGCAGCCAAGAACCTATCAAGATTTCAATGAGAGGCTTCTTC. It yields the protein CASSQEPIKISMRGFF.

This rearrangement joins TRBV7-2 to TRBJ1-5; D remains ambiguous. CDR3 size: 14 residues. Trimming removed 5 bases at V and 3 bases at J, with 11 bases between. CDR1 SGHTA and CDR2 FQGNSA come from the germline V gene. Written as DNA, the CDR3 is TGTGCCAGCAGCCTTCGGGAGTTCAATCAGCCCCAGCATTTT. Encoded protein: CASSLREFNQPQHF.

This clonotype was seen only once. The chain employs TRBV4-1 and TRBJ1-1; D may be TRBD1 (5 bases). Trimming removed 1 base from V and 4 bases from J, with 13 bases in between. This CDR3 is built from 15 residues. From germline, CDR1 is MGHRA and CDR2 YSYEKL. DNA for the CDR3: TGCGCCAGCAGCCAAGTCTCGGGGCGATTCACTGAAGCTTTCTTT. Translating it yields CASSQVSGRFTEAFF.